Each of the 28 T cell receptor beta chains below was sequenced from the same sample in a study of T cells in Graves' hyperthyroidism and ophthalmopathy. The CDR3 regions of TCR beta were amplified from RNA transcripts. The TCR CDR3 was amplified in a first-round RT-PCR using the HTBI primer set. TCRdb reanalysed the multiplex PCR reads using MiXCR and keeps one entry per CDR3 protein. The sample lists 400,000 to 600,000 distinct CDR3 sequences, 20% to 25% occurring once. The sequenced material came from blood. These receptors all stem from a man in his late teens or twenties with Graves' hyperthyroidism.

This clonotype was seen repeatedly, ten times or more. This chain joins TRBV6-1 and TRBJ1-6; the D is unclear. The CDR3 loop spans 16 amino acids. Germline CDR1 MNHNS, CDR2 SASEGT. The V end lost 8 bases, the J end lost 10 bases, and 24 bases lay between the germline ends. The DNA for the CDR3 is TGTGCCAGCGCCCCTACCAGGACGGCGGTAGGGTCACCCCTCCACTTT. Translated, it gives CASAPTRTAVGSPLHF.

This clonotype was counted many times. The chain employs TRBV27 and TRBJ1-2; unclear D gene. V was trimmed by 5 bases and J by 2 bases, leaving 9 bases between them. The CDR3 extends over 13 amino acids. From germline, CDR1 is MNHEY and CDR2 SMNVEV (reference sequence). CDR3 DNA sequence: TGTGCCAGCAGTATGGGGATGAACTATGGCTACACCTTC. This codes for CASSMGMNYGYTF.

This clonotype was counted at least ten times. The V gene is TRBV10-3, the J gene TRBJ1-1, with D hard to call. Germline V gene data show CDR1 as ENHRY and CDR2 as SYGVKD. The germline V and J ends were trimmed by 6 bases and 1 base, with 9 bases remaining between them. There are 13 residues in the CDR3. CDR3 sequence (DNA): TGTGCCATCAGCCCCCGCAGGAACACTGAAGCTTTCTTT. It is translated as CAISPRRNTEAFF.

CDR3 residues: CASNYNSYEQYF. For the CDR3, the DNA is TGCGCCAGCAACTATAACTCCTACGAGCAGTACTTC. V gene TRBV5-1 combines with J gene TRBJ2-7; D gene uncertain. V was cut by 6 bases and J by 0 bases, with 7 bases left in between. Germline loops: CDR1 SGHRS, CDR2 YFSETQ. The CDR3 spans 12 residues.

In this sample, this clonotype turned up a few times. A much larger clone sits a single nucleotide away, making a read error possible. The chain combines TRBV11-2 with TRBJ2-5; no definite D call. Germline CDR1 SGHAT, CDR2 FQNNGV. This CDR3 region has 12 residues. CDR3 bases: TGTGCCAGCAGCTCCATCCAAGAGACCAAGTACTTC. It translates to CASSSIQETKYF. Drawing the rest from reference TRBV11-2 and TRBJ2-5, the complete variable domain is EAGVAQSPRYKIIEKRQSVAFWCNPISGHATLYWYQQILGQGPKLLIQFQNNGVVDDSQLPKDRFSAERLKGVDSTLKIQPAKLEDSAVYLCASSSIQETKYFGPGTRLLVL.

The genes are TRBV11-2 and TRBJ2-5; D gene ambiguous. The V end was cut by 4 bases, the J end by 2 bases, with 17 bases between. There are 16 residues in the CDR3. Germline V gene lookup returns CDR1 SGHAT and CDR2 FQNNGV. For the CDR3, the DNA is TGTGCCAGCAGCTCCTTAGAGTGGATTACGCAAGAGACCCAGTACTTC. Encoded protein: CASSSLEWITQETQYF.

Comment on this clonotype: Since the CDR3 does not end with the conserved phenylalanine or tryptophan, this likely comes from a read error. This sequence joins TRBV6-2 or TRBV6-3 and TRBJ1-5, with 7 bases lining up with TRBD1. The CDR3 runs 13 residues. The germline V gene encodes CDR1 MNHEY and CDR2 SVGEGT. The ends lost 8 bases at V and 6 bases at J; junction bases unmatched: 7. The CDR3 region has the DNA TGTGCCAGCGGAGGGGGCGTGAGTCAGCCCCAGCATGTT. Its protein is CASGGGVSQPQHV.

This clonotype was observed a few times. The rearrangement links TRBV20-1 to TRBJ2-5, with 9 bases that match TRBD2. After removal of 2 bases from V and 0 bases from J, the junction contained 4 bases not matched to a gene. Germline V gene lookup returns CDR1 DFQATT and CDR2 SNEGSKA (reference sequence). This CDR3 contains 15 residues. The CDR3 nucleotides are TGCAGTGCTAGAAGCCCTAGCGGGGACCAAGAGACCCAGTACTTC. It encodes CSARSPSGDQETQYF.

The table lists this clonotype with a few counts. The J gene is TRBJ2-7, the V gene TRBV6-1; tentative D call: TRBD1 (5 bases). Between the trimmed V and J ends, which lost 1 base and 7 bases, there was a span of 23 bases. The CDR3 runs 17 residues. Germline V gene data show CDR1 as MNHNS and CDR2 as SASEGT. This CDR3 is CASSEGWAGHDPWEQYF. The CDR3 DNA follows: TGTGCCAGCAGTGAAGGGTGGGCAGGGCACGACCCTTGGGAGCAGTACTTC.

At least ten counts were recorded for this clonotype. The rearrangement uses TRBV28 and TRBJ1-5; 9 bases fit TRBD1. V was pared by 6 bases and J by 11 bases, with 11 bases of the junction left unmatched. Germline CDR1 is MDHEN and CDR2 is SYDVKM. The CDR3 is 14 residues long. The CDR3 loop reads CASRGPGQGPAQHF. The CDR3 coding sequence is TGTGCCAGCAGGGGACCGGGACAGGGACCTGCCCAGCATTTT.

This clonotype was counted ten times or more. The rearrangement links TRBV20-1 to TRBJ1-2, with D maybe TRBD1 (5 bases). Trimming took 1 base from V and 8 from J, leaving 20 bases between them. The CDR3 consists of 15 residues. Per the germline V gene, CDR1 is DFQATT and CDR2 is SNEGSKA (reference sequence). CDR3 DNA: TGCAGTGCTAGAGTCCAACAGATGGGTCAGGGAGGCTACACCTTC. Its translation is CSARVQQMGQGGYTF.

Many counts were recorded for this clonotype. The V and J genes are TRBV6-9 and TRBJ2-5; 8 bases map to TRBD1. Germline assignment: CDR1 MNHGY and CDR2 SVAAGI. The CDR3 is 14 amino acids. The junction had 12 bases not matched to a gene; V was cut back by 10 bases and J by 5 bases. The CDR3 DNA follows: TGTGCCACCCTCGGACAGGGCTCGAGGGAGACCCAGTACTTC. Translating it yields CATLGQGSRETQYF.

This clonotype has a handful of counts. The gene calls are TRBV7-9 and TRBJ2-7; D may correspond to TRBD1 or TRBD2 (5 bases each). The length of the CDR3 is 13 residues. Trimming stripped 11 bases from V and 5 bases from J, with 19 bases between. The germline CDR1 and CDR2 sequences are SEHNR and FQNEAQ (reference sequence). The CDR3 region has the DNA TGTGCCCTAGGGGAGAATCCTGGGCACGAGCAGTACTTC. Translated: CALGENPGHEQYF. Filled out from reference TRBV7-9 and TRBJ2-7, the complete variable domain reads DTGVSQNPRHKITKRGQNVTFRCDPISEHNRLYWYRQTLGQGPEFLTYFQNEAQLEKSRLLSDRFSAERPKGSFSTLEIQRTEQGDSAMYLCALGENPGHEQYFGPGTRLTVT.

The CDR3 DNA reads as TGCGCCAGCAGCCGGGACAGGGACGGAACTGAAGCTTTCTTT. Amino acid sequence: CASSRDRDGTEAFF. The rearrangement uses TRBV4-1 and TRBJ1-1, with 9 bases identical to TRBD1. The CDR3 length is 14 residues. Germline-derived CDR1 and CDR2 are MGHRA and YSYEKL. Trimming took 4 bases from V and 5 from J; bases not matched to a gene: 5.

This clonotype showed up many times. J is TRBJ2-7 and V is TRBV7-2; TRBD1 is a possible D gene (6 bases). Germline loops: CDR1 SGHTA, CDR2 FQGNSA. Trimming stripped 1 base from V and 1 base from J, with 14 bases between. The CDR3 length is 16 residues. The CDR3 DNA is TGTGCCAGCAGCTTAGTCGCGACAGGAATTTCCTACGAGCAGTACTTC. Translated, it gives CASSLVATGISYEQYF.

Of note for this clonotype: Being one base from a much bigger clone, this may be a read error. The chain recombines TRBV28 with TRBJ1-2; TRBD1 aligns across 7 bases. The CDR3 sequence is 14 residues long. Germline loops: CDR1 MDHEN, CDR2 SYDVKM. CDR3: CAGSLPDRDGGYTF. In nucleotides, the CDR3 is TGTGCCGGCAGTTTACCTGACAGGGATGGTGGCTACACCTTC.

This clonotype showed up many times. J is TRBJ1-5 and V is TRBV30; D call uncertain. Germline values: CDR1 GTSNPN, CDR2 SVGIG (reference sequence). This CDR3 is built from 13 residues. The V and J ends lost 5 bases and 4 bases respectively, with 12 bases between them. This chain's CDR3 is CAWATRENQPQHF. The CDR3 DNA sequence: TGTGCCTGGGCGACTCGGGAAAATCAGCCCCAGCATTTT.

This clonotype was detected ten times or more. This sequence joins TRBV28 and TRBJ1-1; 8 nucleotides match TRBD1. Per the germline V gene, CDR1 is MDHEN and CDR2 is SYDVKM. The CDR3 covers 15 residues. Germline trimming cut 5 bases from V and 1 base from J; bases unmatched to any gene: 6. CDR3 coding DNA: TGTGCCAGCAGTGTCGCCGGGACAGGGAACACTGAAGCTTTCTTT. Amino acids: CASSVAGTGNTEAFF.

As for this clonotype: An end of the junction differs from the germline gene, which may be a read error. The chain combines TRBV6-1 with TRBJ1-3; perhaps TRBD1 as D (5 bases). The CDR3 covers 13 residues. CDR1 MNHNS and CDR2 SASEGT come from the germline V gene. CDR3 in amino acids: CANSPGPGNTIYF. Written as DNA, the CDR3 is TGTGCCAACAGTCCGGGACCCGGAAACACCATATATTTT.

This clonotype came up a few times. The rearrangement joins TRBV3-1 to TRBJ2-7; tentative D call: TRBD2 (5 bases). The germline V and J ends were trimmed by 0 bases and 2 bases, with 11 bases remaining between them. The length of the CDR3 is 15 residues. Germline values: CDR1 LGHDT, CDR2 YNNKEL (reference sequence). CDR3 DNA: TGTGCCAGCAGCCAAGATTCCACGGAGGCCTACGAGCAGTACTTC. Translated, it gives CASSQDSTEAYEQYF.

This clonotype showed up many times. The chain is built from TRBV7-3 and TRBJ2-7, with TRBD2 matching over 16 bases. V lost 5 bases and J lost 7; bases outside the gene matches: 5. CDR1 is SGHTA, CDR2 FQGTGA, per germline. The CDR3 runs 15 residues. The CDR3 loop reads CASSPGLAGGKEQYF. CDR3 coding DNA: TGTGCCAGCAGCCCGGGACTAGCGGGGGGGAAGGAGCAGTACTTC.

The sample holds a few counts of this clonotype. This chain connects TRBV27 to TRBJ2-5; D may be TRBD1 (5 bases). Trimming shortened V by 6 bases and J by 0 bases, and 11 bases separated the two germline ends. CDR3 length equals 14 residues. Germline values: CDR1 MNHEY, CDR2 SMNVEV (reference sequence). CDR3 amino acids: CASRTRTYQETQYF. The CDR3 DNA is TGTGCCAGCAGGACGAGGACATACCAAGAGACCCAGTACTTC.

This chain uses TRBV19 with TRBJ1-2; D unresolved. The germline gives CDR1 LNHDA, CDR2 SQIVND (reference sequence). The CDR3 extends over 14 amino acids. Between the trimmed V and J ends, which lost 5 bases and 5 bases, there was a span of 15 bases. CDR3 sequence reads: CASSSDTSSYGYTF. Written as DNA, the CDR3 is TGTGCCAGTAGTTCTGACACCTCCTCATATGGCTACACCTTC.

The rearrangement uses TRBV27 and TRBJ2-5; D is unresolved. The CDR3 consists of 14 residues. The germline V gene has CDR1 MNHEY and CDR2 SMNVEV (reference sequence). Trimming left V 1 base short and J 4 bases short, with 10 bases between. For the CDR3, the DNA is TGTGCCAGCAGTTTATTACTCTCGGGAGAGACCCAGTACTTC. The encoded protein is CASSLLLSGETQYF.

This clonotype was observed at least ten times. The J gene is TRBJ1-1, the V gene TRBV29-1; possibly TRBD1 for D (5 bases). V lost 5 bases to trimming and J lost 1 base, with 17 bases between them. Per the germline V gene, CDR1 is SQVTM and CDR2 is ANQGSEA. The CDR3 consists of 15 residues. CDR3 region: CSVPTPGQGNTEAFF. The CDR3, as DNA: TGCAGCGTTCCAACCCCGGGCCAGGGGAACACTGAAGCTTTCTTT. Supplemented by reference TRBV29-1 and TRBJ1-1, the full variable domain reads SAVISQKPSRDICQRGTSLTIQCQVDSQVTMMFWYRQQPGQSLTLIATANQGSEATYESGFVIDKFPISRPNLTFSTLTVSNMSPEDSSIYLCSVPTPGQGNTEAFFGQGTRLTVV.

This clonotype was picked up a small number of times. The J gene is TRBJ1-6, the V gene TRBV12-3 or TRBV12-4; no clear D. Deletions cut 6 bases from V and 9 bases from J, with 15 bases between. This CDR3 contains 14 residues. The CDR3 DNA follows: TGTGCCAGCAGCTTAAACAGAGGTAGTTCACCCCTCCACTTT. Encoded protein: CASSLNRGSSPLHF.

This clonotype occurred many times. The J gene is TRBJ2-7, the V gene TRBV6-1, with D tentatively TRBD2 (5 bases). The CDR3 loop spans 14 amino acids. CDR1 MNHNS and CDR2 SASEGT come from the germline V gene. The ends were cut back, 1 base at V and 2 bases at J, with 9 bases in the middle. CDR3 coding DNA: TGTGCCAGCAGTGAAGACGGGGTCCCCTACGAGCAGTACTTC. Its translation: CASSEDGVPYEQYF.

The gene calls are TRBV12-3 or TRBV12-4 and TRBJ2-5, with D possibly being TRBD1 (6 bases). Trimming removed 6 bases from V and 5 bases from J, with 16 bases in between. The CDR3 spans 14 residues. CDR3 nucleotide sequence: TGTGCCAGCAGCCCGCCAGGGGAATTGGAGACCCAGTACTTC. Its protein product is CASSPPGELETQYF.